These 22 T cell receptor beta chains were sequenced from one sample in a study of CD8+ T cells in alopecia areata. cDNA prepared by RNA extraction and subsequent reverse transcription served as the template for sequencing. The data were produced by immunoSEQ multiplex PCR, yet TCRdb's version contains in-frame clones alone and is incomplete. Here the sample spans 120,000 or so clones, 47% being singletons. Sequencing was carried out using NKG2D-low CD8+ T cells sorted from blood. The receptors were sampled from a human donor with alopecia areata.

The V and J genes are TRBV2 and TRBJ1-5; D possibly corresponds to TRBD1 (6 bases). Trimming stripped 1 base from V and 0 bases from J, with 16 bases between. CDR1 and CDR2 from the germline V gene are SNHLY and FYNNEI. The CDR3 has 18 residues. Written as DNA, the CDR3 is TGTGCCAGCAGTGAAGAGGGTGGGGGACACTATAGCAATCAGCCCCAGCATTTT. It specifies CASSEEGGGHYSNQPQHF. Together with reference TRBV2 and TRBJ1-5, the CDR3 gives the full variable domain: EPEVTQTPSHQVTQMGQEVILRCVPISNHLYFYWYRQILGQKVEFLVSFYNNEISEKSEIFDDQFSVERPDGSNFTLKIRSTKLEDSAMYFCASSEEGGGHYSNQPQHFGDGTRLSIL.

The V and J genes are TRBV9 and TRBJ2-1; D is unresolved. This CDR3 spans 13 amino acids. In germline, CDR1 is SGDLS, CDR2 YYNGEE. With 2 bases removed from V and 4 bases from J, the gap between germline ends came to 7 bases. The CDR3 loop is CASSVNSYNEQFF. The CDR3 region has the DNA TGTGCCAGCAGCGTCAATTCATACAATGAGCAGTTCTTC.

This chain links TRBV29-1 with TRBJ2-5, with 9 bases identical to TRBD2. Germline values: CDR1 SQVTM, CDR2 ANQGSEA. The CDR3 covers 17 residues. V lost 4 bases, J lost 9 bases, and 21 bases stayed unmatched. The CDR3 DNA reads as TGCAGCGTTGTAGGTCCCGGTACTAGCGGGTCCCCGGCGGCCCAGTACTTC. Translation gives CSVVGPGTSGSPAAQYF.

The chain joins TRBV27 to TRBJ2-2, with 7 nucleotides matching TRBD2. Per the germline V gene, CDR1 is MNHEY and CDR2 is SMNVEV (reference sequence). V trimming: 2 bases; J trimming: 6 bases; junction bases outside the gene matches: 3. The CDR3 runs 14 residues. As DNA, the CDR3 is TGTGCCAGCAGTTTAATCCGGGAGGCCGGGGAGCTGTTTTTT. It codes for CASSLIREAGELFF.

In its sample, this clone was seen once. The junction does not match germline at one end; this may be a read error. This chain joins TRBV2 and TRBJ2-1, with D possibly TRBD2 on 7 matching bases. The CDR3 has 14 amino acids. Germline assignment: CDR1 SNHLY and CDR2 FYNNEI. CDR3 nucleotides: TGTGCCAGCAGTGAGGAGGGGGACTACAATAAGCAGTTCTTC. Translation: CASSEEGDYNKQFF.

The chain combines TRBV29-1 with TRBJ2-5; D is unresolved. The CDR3 covers 14 residues. V lost 1 base, J lost 1 base, and 10 bases lay in between. CDR1 and CDR2 from the germline V gene are SQVTM and ANQGSEA. CDR3 nucleotides: TGCAGCGTTGAAGGAGAGACAACCCAAGAGACCCAGTACTTC. The encoded protein is CSVEGETTQETQYF.

The rearrangement links TRBV5-6 to TRBJ2-2, with D uncertain. The CDR3 has 15 amino acids. V was cut by 4 bases and J by 1 base, with 11 bases left in between. Germline V gene sequence: CDR1 SGHDT, CDR2 YYEEEE. The CDR3 loop is CASSPAGGNTGELFF. The CDR3 nucleotides read TGTGCCAGCAGCCCGGCAGGCGGGAACACCGGGGAGCTGTTTTTT.

V and J are TRBV29-1 and TRBJ1-3; the D gene is possibly TRBD1 (6 bases). Germline V gene lookup returns CDR1 SQVTM and CDR2 ANQGSEA. V dropped 5 bases and J dropped 1 base, with 9 bases sitting between them. The CDR3 contains 13 residues. The CDR3 coding sequence is TGCAGCGTTCTGGACAGTTCTGGAAACACCATATATTTT. Translated: CSVLDSSGNTIYF.

V and J are TRBV5-1 and TRBJ2-1; 8 bases are a match to TRBD2. The CDR3 sequence is 14 residues long. Germline V gives CDR1 SGHRS, CDR2 YFSETQ. Trimming took 3 bases from V and 8 from J; bases not matched to a gene: 7. As DNA, the CDR3 is TGCGCCAGCAGCTCGGGTGTGCGGGGGGATGAGCAGTTCTTC. Its translation: CASSSGVRGDEQFF.

The rearrangement joins TRBV6-1 to TRBJ2-7; the D gene is possibly TRBD2 (5 bases). Trimming removed 3 bases at V and 0 bases at J, with 15 bases between. Germline V gene lookup returns CDR1 MNHNS and CDR2 SASEGT. This CDR3 has 16 amino acids. The CDR3 protein is CASSELEVRGSYEQYF. CDR3 in DNA: TGTGCCAGCAGTGAGCTCGAGGTTCGGGGCTCCTACGAGCAGTACTTC.

The gene calls are TRBV6-1 and TRBJ2-3; tentative D call: TRBD1 (6 bases). Germline CDR1 reads MNHNS; CDR2 reads SASEGT. V lost 1 base and J lost 8, with 7 bases in between. This CDR3 contains 12 residues. The CDR3 protein is CASSEGGGTQYF. In nucleotides, the CDR3 is TGTGCCAGCAGTGAAGGAGGGGGTACGCAGTATTTT.

This clone has only a few counts. This chain connects TRBV29-1 to TRBJ2-6; no clear D. The CDR3 runs to 16 residues. Trimming removed 4 bases at V and 4 bases at J, with 17 bases between. The germline V gene has CDR1 SQVTM and CDR2 ANQGSEA. The CDR3, as DNA: TGCAGCGTTGTCTCGGCCACTGGACCAGGGGCCAACGTCCTGACTTTC. Protein product: CSVVSATGPGANVLTF.

This sequence joins TRBV29-1 and TRBJ2-3, with a tentative D call TRBD1 (5 bases). With 1 base removed from V and 4 bases from J, the gap between germline ends came to 15 bases. The germline V gene encodes CDR1 SQVTM and CDR2 ANQGSEA. The CDR3 is 15 amino acids. CDR3 in DNA: TGCAGCGTTGAAGCTCTCGGACACTTCGCAGATACGCAGTATTTT. This sequence encodes CSVEALGHFADTQYF.

This chain links TRBV9 with TRBJ2-1; TRBD2 agrees at 8 bases. Germline loops: CDR1 SGDLS, CDR2 YYNGEE. V trimming: 3 bases; J trimming: 7 bases; junction bases outside the gene matches: 9. This CDR3 has 15 amino acids. The CDR3 DNA follows: TGTGCCAGCAGCGCCCGGGGGGGCCTGGGGAATGAGCAGTTCTTC. It specifies CASSARGGLGNEQFF. The full variable domain, its missing parts supplied by reference TRBV9 and TRBJ2-1, is DSGVTQTPKHLITATGQRVTLRCSPRSGDLSVYWYQQSLDQGLQFLIQYYNGEERAKGNILERFSAQQFPDLHSELNLSSLELGDSALYFCASSARGGLGNEQFFGPGTRLTVL.

This clone was picked up a small number of times. The chain carries TRBV29-1 and TRBJ2-1, with 10 positions matching TRBD2. After removal of 6 bases from V and 4 bases from J, the junction contained 3 bases not matched to a gene. Germline loops: CDR1 SQVTM, CDR2 ANQGSEA. The CDR3 is made up of 13 amino acids. CDR3 bases: TGCAGCGTCGGGACTAGCGCGTACAATGAGCAGTTCTTC. As protein: CSVGTSAYNEQFF.

This clone was seen just once. The J gene is TRBJ2-7, the V gene TRBV5-1, with D unresolved. The CDR3 runs to 13 residues. Germline CDR1 is SGHRS and CDR2 is YFSETQ. V lost 4 bases to trimming and J lost 5 bases, with 13 bases between them. The CDR3 bases are TGCGCCAGCAGCCTGCCCTCCTCAGACGAGCAGTACTTC. It encodes CASSLPSSDEQYF.

The CDR3 nucleotides are TGCGCCAGCAGTTTCCGCGAGGAGATGGTCGATGAGCAGTTCTTC. Protein: CASSFREEMVDEQFF. The rearrangement uses TRBV5-1 and TRBJ2-1; D unresolved. The CDR3 totals 15 residues. Germline V CDR1 and CDR2: SGHRS, YFSETQ. The V end was cut by 5 bases, the J end by 8 bases, with 20 bases between.

This chain joins TRBV13 and TRBJ1-2, with D tentatively TRBD1 (5 bases). Germline V gene sequence: CDR1 PRHDT, CDR2 FYEKMQ (reference sequence). V dropped 0 bases and J dropped 0 bases, with 8 bases sitting between them. The CDR3 consists of 15 residues. CDR3 sequence: CASSLGRGANYGYTF. The CDR3 DNA is TGTGCCAGCAGCTTAGGCCGAGGGGCTAACTATGGCTACACCTTC.

The rearrangement uses TRBV29-1 and TRBJ1-2; 7 bases match TRBD1. The CDR3 consists of 13 residues. J gave up 4 bases and V 0 bases, and 2 bases lay outside the gene matches. Looked up from germline, CDR1 is SQVTM and CDR2 is ANQGSEA. The CDR3 loop reads CSVEETGTYGYTF. The CDR3 DNA follows: TGCAGCGTTGAAGAGACAGGGACCTATGGCTACACCTTC.

This chain connects TRBV29-1 to TRBJ2-7; 7 bases agree with TRBD2. CDR3 length: 13 residues. V dropped 3 bases and J dropped 3; count of bases not matched to a gene: 5. Germline assignment: CDR1 SQVTM and CDR2 ANQGSEA. CDR3 region: CSVEAGADYEQYF. Written as DNA, the CDR3 is TGCAGCGTTGAGGCGGGAGCGGACTACGAGCAGTACTTC.

This clone was seen a handful of times. This rearrangement joins TRBV7-9 to TRBJ1-2; D gene uncertain. Germline CDR1 is SEHNR and CDR2 is FQNEAQ (reference sequence). The CDR3 is 13 amino acids. The germline V and J ends were trimmed by 1 base and 7 bases, with 10 bases remaining between them. The CDR3 sequence is CASSLDGVGGYTF. CDR3 sequence (DNA): TGTGCCAGCAGCTTAGACGGTGTCGGTGGCTACACCTTC.

This clone was observed a handful of times. V and J are TRBV29-1 and TRBJ1-2; no clear D. The CDR3 is 13 residues long. Germline-derived CDR1 and CDR2 are SQVTM and ANQGSEA. With 0 bases removed from V and 6 bases from J, the gap between germline ends came to 11 bases. The CDR3 DNA follows: TGCAGCGTTGAAGATCGGACGGTGGATGGCTACACCTTC. Protein: CSVEDRTVDGYTF.